The source of this T cell receptor (beta chain) is a study of control samples from healthy donors and cancer patients (dated by TCRdb to 2018 to 2021). The library was prepared using the immunoSEQ multiplex PCR assay. Sourced from immuneACCESS, this table was stored by TCRdb with only in-frame sequences that have V and J called. A share of the clones is absent; for the studies checked, an unresolved V gene accounts for under half, and the remainder has no known explanation. The sample table holds about 110,000 clones, of which roughly 90% were seen once. Under 20% of the sample goes to the ten largest clones. About this clone: This clone's antigen is unknown. The sample holds no much larger clone one base away, and base qualities are not on file.

The source is a woman between 45 and 60 years old in good health. The specimen was blood.

In nucleotides, the sequence is TGTGCCAGCCAACCACAGGGGGCTCGGGGCTACACCTTC. It encodes CASQPQGARGYTF. This sequence uses TRBV6-4 and TRBJ1-2, with 9 bases aligning to TRBD1. The germline V gene supplies CDR1 MRHNA and CDR2 SNTAGT. At the junction V is shortened by 8 bases and J by 8 bases; bases outside the gene matches: 9. The CDR3 goes from the cysteine to the phenylalanine over 13 residues. Left in the record is the CDR3 DNA by itself, 39 bases read in frame from the first base.